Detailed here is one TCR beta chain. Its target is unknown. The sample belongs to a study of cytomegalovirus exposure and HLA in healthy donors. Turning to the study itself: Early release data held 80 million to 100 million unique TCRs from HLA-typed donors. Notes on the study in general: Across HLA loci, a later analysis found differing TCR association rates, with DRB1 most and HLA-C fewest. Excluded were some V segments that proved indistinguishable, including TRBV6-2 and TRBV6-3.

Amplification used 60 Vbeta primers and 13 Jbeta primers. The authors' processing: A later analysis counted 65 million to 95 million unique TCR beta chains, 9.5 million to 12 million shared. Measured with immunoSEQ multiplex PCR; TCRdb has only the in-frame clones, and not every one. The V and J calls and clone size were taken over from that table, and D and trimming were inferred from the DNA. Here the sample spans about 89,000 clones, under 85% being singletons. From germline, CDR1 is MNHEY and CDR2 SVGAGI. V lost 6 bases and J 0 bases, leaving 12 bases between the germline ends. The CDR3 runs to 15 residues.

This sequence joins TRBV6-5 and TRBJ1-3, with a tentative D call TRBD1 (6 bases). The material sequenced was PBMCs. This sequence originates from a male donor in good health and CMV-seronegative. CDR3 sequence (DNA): TGTGCCAGCAGCCGGGGGGCGTACTCTGGAAACACCATATATTTT. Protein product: CASSRGAYSGNTIYF.